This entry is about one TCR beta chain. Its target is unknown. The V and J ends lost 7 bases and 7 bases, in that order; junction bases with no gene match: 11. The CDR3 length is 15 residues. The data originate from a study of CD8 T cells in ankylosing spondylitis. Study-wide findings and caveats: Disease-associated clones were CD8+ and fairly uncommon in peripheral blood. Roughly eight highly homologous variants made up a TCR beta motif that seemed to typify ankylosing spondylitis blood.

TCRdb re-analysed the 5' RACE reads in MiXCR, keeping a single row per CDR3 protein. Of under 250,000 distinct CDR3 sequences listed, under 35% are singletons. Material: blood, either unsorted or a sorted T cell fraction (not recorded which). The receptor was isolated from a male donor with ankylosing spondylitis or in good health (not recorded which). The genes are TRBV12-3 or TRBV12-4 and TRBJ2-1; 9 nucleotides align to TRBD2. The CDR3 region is CASTTVGTSLNEQFF. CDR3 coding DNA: TGTGCCAGCACCACCGTCGGGACTAGCCTTAATGAGCAGTTCTTC.